Sequencing of this TCR beta chain was carried out in a study of CD8+ T cells in alopecia areata. Trimming took 2 bases from V and 1 from J; bases not matched to a gene: 4. Germline V lookup: CDR1 GTSNPN, CDR2 SVGIG (reference sequence). The CDR3 is 15 amino acids. Treatment denoted: oral pan-JAK inhibitor, 5-10 mg twice daily. The authors sorted CD4+ and CD8+ T cells from PBMCs. In each case, RNA was isolated and then reverse transcribed into cDNA as the sequencing template. Data came from immunoSEQ multiplex PCR; TCRdb stores just in-frame clones and leaves some out. The sample carries hundreds of thousands of clones, 55% to 70% recorded once.

This TCR was recovered from a human donor with alopecia areata. The source was CD4+ T cells sorted from blood, collected at week 24, from a patient treated with tofacitinib. The rearrangement joins TRBV30 to TRBJ2-5; 10 positions match TRBD2. Written as DNA, the CDR3 is TGTGCCTGGAGTACTAGCGGGGTAACCCAAGAGACCCAGTACTTC. This sequence encodes CAWSTSGVTQETQYF.